This entry lists 32 T cell receptor beta chains sequenced from one sample in a study of siplizumab effects on memory and regulatory T cells. Method: immunoSEQ multiplex PCR; TCRdb's copy keeps in-frame clones and lacks some. This table holds some 100,000 clones, about 90% found once. Source material: CD4+ T cells sorted from blood. The receptors stem from a human donor in good health. Some clones in this sample may be carry-over from other donors' samples.

The chain links TRBV5-6 to TRBJ2-6; the match to TRBD2 covers 7 bases. J gave up 0 bases and V 5 bases, and 2 bases lay outside the gene matches. The V gene's germline CDR1 is SGHDT and CDR2 YYEEEE. CDR3 length: 15 amino acids. The CDR3 sequence: CASSAGVSGANVLTF. CDR3 coding DNA: TGTGCCAGCAGTGCGGGGGTCTCTGGGGCCAACGTCCTGACTTTC.

The chain employs TRBV27 and TRBJ1-2; 9 nucleotides match TRBD1. The CDR3 is made up of 13 amino acids. CDR1 and CDR2 (germline): MNHEY, SMNVEV (reference sequence). V was clipped by 6 bases and J by 4 bases; unmatched bases: 3. Here the CDR3 reads CASSLGQGYGYTF. As DNA, the CDR3 is TGTGCCAGCAGCCTGGGACAGGGCTATGGCTACACCTTC.

The chain combines TRBV7-3 with TRBJ2-1; tentative D call: TRBD2 (6 bases). CDR1 is SGHTA and CDR2 is FQGTGA in the germline V gene. V lost 2 bases and J 6 bases, leaving 14 bases between the germline ends. The CDR3 loop spans 15 amino acids. DNA for the CDR3: TGTGCCAGCAGCTTAGGGGCGGGATGGGGCAATGAGCAGTTCTTC. Translated: CASSLGAGWGNEQFF.

The chain uses TRBV6-1 and TRBJ1-2, with D possibly being TRBD1 (6 bases). V was shortened by 6 bases and J by 4 bases, with 18 bases between the two germline ends. The CDR3 runs to 15 residues. Germline CDR1 MNHNS, CDR2 SASEGT. CDR3 bases: TGTGCCAGCAGCCAAAACGGACTAGGGGGCTATGGCTACACCTTC. It codes for CASSQNGLGGYGYTF.

This chain links TRBV5-1 with TRBJ1-1; D is unresolved. V was clipped by 1 base and J by 2 bases, with 9 bases between them. Germline-derived CDR1 and CDR2 are SGHRS and YFSETQ. The CDR3 contains 14 residues. The CDR3 DNA reads TGCGCCAGCAGCTTGCGGTCGGGAAACACTGAAGCTTTCTTT. It yields the protein CASSLRSGNTEAFF.

The chain uses TRBV2 and TRBJ2-3; D is ambiguous. Germline values: CDR1 SNHLY, CDR2 FYNNEI. V lost 7 bases and J lost 11, with 19 bases in between. The length of the CDR3 is 13 residues. CDR3: CASTIGSPGEQYF. The DNA for the CDR3 is TGTGCCAGCACCATTGGGTCCCCTGGAGAGCAGTATTTT.

This chain connects TRBV29-1 to TRBJ1-3, with D unresolved. In germline, CDR1 is SQVTM, CDR2 ANQGSEA. V was cut by 0 bases and J by 3 bases, with 6 bases left in between. The CDR3 sequence is 13 residues long. The CDR3 is CSVEDRGGNTIYF. CDR3 coding DNA: TGCAGCGTTGAAGATCGAGGTGGAAACACCATATATTTT.

The chain uses TRBV5-1 and TRBJ1-2, with D unclear. CDR1 and CDR2 from the germline V gene are SGHRS and YFSETQ. The CDR3 contains 16 residues. Trimming removed 0 bases from V and 0 bases from J, with 12 bases in between. CDR3 sequence (DNA): TGCGCCAGCAGCTTGGCACAGCTTAAAGCTAACTATGGCTACACCTTC. It specifies CASSLAQLKANYGYTF.

The chain uses TRBV5-1 and TRBJ1-6, with 9 bases lining up with TRBD1. This CDR3 has 16 residues. V shed 1 base and J 7 bases; nucleotides not matched to a gene: 6. Germline CDR1 SGHRS, CDR2 YFSETQ. CDR3 in DNA: TGCGCCAGCAGCTTGCGGTTGGGGACAGGGAATTCACCCCTCCACTTT. Its translation is CASSLRLGTGNSPLHF.

This sequence joins TRBV6-5 and TRBJ1-5; D remains ambiguous. Trimming pared 2 bases from V and 3 bases from J, leaving 5 bases between. Germline-derived CDR1 and CDR2 are MNHEY and SVGAGI. CDR3 length equals 13 residues. CDR3 DNA sequence: TGTGCCAGCAGTTACCTATTCAATCAGCCCCAGCATTTT. Protein sequence: CASSYLFNQPQHF.

J is TRBJ2-2 and V is TRBV19; D is ambiguous. The CDR3 loop spans 12 amino acids. V lost 11 bases and J 2 bases, leaving 9 bases between the germline ends. Germline V lookup: CDR1 LNHDA, CDR2 SQIVND (reference sequence). The CDR3 here is CAAQRNTGELFF. CDR3 DNA sequence: TGTGCCGCTCAGAGAAACACCGGGGAGCTGTTTTTT.

The chain recombines TRBV7-2 with TRBJ2-5, with D maybe TRBD2 (7 bases). Germline V CDR1 and CDR2: SGHTA, FQGNSA. V lost 0 bases and J lost 5, with 13 bases in between. The CDR3 runs 15 residues. The CDR3 loop reads CASSLASRGGETQYF. The CDR3, as DNA: TGTGCCAGCAGCTTAGCTAGCAGGGGAGGGGAGACCCAGTACTTC.

The chain recombines TRBV18 with TRBJ1-3; D may be TRBD1 (6 bases). Germline V gene lookup returns CDR1 KGHSH and CDR2 LQKENI. This CDR3 region has 17 residues. V was clipped by 3 bases and J by 0 bases, with 15 bases between them. CDR3 loop: CASSPVVGTYSGNTIYF. The CDR3 DNA follows: TGTGCCAGCTCACCCGTAGTCGGGACATACTCTGGAAACACCATATATTTT.

The chain has TRBV19 and TRBJ1-1; a possible D gene is TRBD1 (5 bases). With 3 bases removed from V and 5 bases from J, the gap between germline ends came to 13 bases. The CDR3 has 14 amino acids. Germline V gene lookup returns CDR1 LNHDA and CDR2 SQIVND (reference sequence). As DNA, the CDR3 is TGTGCCAGTAGTATTGGGGCCCCCGGTACTGAAGCTTTCTTT. Amino acid sequence: CASSIGAPGTEAFF. The full variable domain, in which reference TRBV19 and TRBJ1-1 provide the parts outside the CDR3, is DGGITQSPKYLFRKEGQNVTLSCEQNLNHDAMYWYRQDPGQGLRLIYYSQIVNDFQKGDIAEGYSVSREKKESFPLTVTSAQKNPTAFYLCASSIGAPGTEAFFGQGTRLTVV.

V usage is TRBV10-3 and J usage is TRBJ2-7; 7 bases are a match to TRBD2. Trimming took 10 bases from V and 4 from J; bases not matched to a gene: 13. Germline assignment: CDR1 ENHRY and CDR2 SYGVKD. The CDR3 length is 14 residues. The CDR3 DNA reads TGTGCCAGCAGCTCTCCTAGCGGAACATACGAGCAGTACTTC. Protein: CASSSPSGTYEQYF.

The V and J genes are TRBV11-3 and TRBJ2-7; D is perhaps TRBD2 (6 bases). Germline V gene lookup returns CDR1 SGHNT and CDR2 YENEEA. V lost 1 base, J lost 7 bases, and 11 bases lay in between. The CDR3 consists of 13 residues. Written as DNA, the CDR3 is TGTGCCAGCAGCTTAGCGTGGGGGACTGAGCAGTACTTC. It encodes CASSLAWGTEQYF. Looking up the rest from reference TRBV11-3 and TRBJ2-7 gives the full variable domain: EAGVVQSPRYKIIEKKQPVAFWCNPISGHNTLYWYLQNLGQGPELLIRYENEEAVDDSQLPKDRFSAERLKGVDSTLKIQPAELGDSAVYLCASSLAWGTEQYFGPGTRLTVT.

The chain combines TRBV2 with TRBJ2-3, with D possibly being TRBD2 (6 bases). The V gene's germline CDR1 is SNHLY and CDR2 FYNNEI. This CDR3 has 15 amino acids. The V end was cut by 5 bases, the J end by 0 bases, with 12 bases between. In DNA, the CDR3 is TGTGCCAGCAGTCCCCACGGGACTAGCACAGATACGCAGTATTTT. It yields the protein CASSPHGTSTDTQYF.

The rearrangement joins TRBV18 to TRBJ2-7; 9 bases are shared with TRBD2. The CDR3 totals 17 residues. V shed 5 bases, J shed 7 bases, and the junction held 18 bases outside the gene matches. Germline assignment: CDR1 KGHSH and CDR2 LQKENI. CDR3 amino acids: CASSVSQIAGVGTEQYF. The CDR3 coding sequence is TGTGCCAGCTCAGTCTCCCAAATAGCGGGAGTAGGAACGGAGCAGTACTTC.

The rearrangement uses TRBV28 and TRBJ1-1; D not certain. The V end lost 2 bases, the J end lost 4 bases, and 8 bases lay between the germline ends. This CDR3 region has 13 residues. The germline CDR1 and CDR2 sequences are MDHEN and SYDVKM. CDR3 region: CASSLPFATEAFF. The CDR3 DNA is TGTGCCAGCAGTTTACCCTTTGCCACTGAAGCTTTCTTT.

The rearrangement links TRBV19 to TRBJ1-5, with D possibly matching TRBD1 (5 bases). Germline V gives CDR1 LNHDA, CDR2 SQIVND (reference sequence). This CDR3 has 14 residues. Trimming shortened V by 5 bases and J by 4 bases, and 12 bases separated the two germline ends. The CDR3 DNA follows: TGTGCCAGTAGTGGCCGACAGACTAATCAGCCCCAGCATTTT. Translated, it gives CASSGRQTNQPQHF.

The chain is built from TRBV9 and TRBJ2-3; D not certain. Trimming took off 1 base at V and 1 base at J, with 13 bases between the two ends. Germline assignment: CDR1 SGDLS and CDR2 YYNGEE. CDR3 size: 16 residues. The CDR3 sequence: CASSVMGETRTDTQYF. The CDR3 coding sequence is TGTGCCAGCAGCGTAATGGGCGAAACCCGCACAGATACGCAGTATTTT.

The V gene is TRBV5-5, the J gene TRBJ2-7; D perhaps matches TRBD1 (6 bases). There are 16 residues in the CDR3. The germline V gene encodes CDR1 SGHKS and CDR2 YYEKEE (reference sequence). Trimming took off 0 bases at V and 4 bases at J, with 17 bases between the two ends. The CDR3 DNA follows: TGTGCCAGCAGCTTGGATCCTGGACAGTCAGCTTACGAGCAGTACTTC. The encoded protein is CASSLDPGQSAYEQYF.

This chain uses TRBV5-1 with TRBJ1-1; D is uncertain. The CDR3 is 15 amino acids. V lost 3 bases and J 3 bases, leaving 15 bases between the germline ends. CDR1 is SGHRS, CDR2 YFSETQ, per germline. CDR3 region: CASSSRVTSDTEAFF. The CDR3 DNA sequence: TGCGCCAGCAGCTCCAGAGTAACATCGGACACTGAAGCTTTCTTT. The full variable domain, rest sourced from reference TRBV5-1 and TRBJ1-1, is KAGVTQTPRYLIKTRGQQVTLSCSPISGHRSVSWYQQTPGQGLQFLFEYFSETQRNKGNFPGRFSGRQFSNSRSEMNVSTLELGDSALYLCASSSRVTSDTEAFFGQGTRLTVV.

This clone was seen a few times. The V call is TRBV7-2, the J call TRBJ1-1, with D maybe TRBD1 (6 bases). The CDR3 covers 13 residues. The V and J ends lost 5 bases and 1 base respectively, with 8 bases between them. Germline assignment: CDR1 SGHTA and CDR2 FQGNSA. CDR3 protein: CASSTGQNTEAFF. The CDR3 nucleotides are TGTGCCAGCAGCACGGGACAGAACACTGAAGCTTTCTTT.

The V gene is TRBV21-1, the J gene TRBJ1-1. TRBV21-1 is designated a pseudogene. The CDR3 totals 16 residues. The CDR3 loop is CASSRWGWRNETEAFF. The DNA of the CDR3 is TGTGCCAGCAGCAGGTGGGGGTGGCGGAACGAGACTGAAGCTTTCTTT.

The chain carries TRBV11-3 and TRBJ1-6, with D uncertain. Trimming removed 4 bases from V and 9 bases from J, with 16 bases in between. The CDR3 has 15 amino acids. CDR1 and CDR2 (germline): SGHNT, YENEEA. The CDR3 DNA follows: TGTGCCAGCAGCTCAGGTGTAACAGACGGTTCACCCCTCCACTTT. Its protein product is CASSSGVTDGSPLHF.

The chain couples TRBV19 to TRBJ2-3; 13 bases are a match to TRBD2. V was clipped by 4 bases and J by 6 bases; unmatched bases: 7. Germline V gene lookup returns CDR1 LNHDA and CDR2 SQIVND (reference sequence). This CDR3 region has 16 residues. This CDR3 reads CASSTRLAGGVDTQYF. The CDR3, as DNA: TGTGCCAGTAGTACCCGACTAGCGGGAGGAGTGGATACGCAGTATTTT. The full variable domain, its missing parts supplied by reference TRBV19 and TRBJ2-3, is DGGITQSPKYLFRKEGQNVTLSCEQNLNHDAMYWYRQDPGQGLRLIYYSQIVNDFQKGDIAEGYSVSREKKESFPLTVTSAQKNPTAFYLCASSTRLAGGVDTQYFGPGTRLTVL.

The chain links TRBV5-1 to TRBJ2-3; 8 bases map to TRBD2. CDR3 length: 16 residues. The germline V gene encodes CDR1 SGHRS and CDR2 YFSETQ. After removal of 2 bases from V and 1 base from J, the junction contained 6 bases not matched to a gene. The CDR3: CASSLASGPRTDTQYF. The CDR3 coding sequence is TGCGCCAGCAGCTTAGCTAGCGGGCCGCGCACAGATACGCAGTATTTT.

The chain couples TRBV4-1 to TRBJ2-7; maybe TRBD2 (6 bases). The V gene's germline CDR1 is MGHRA and CDR2 YSYEKL. The CDR3 spans 14 residues. V dropped 2 bases and J dropped 0 bases, with 8 bases sitting between them. The CDR3 here is CASSQRRVSYEQYF. The CDR3, as DNA: TGCGCCAGCAGCCAACGGAGGGTCTCCTACGAGCAGTACTTC.

This chain connects TRBV28 to TRBJ2-2, with D perhaps TRBD1 (6 bases). This CDR3 contains 19 residues. V dropped 4 bases and J dropped 3 bases, with 24 bases sitting between them. CDR1 is MDHEN and CDR2 is SYDVKM in the germline V gene. For the CDR3, the DNA is TGTGCCAGCAGTTCACTCACCCCCCATCCGGACAGATACACCGGGGAGCTGTTTTTT. This translates into CASSSLTPHPDRYTGELFF.

There are a few counts of this clone. The gene calls are TRBV7-9 and TRBJ2-1; TRBD1 is a possible D gene (6 bases). There are 19 residues in the CDR3. CDR1 is SEHNR and CDR2 is FQNEAQ in the germline V gene (reference sequence). Trimming left V 4 bases short and J 6 bases short, with 28 bases between. The CDR3 DNA follows: TGTGCCAGCAGCTACGGGACAATGGACTGGCGGGTGGGTTTCAATGAGCAGTTCTTC. Residues: CASSYGTMDWRVGFNEQFF.

The V and J genes are TRBV28 and TRBJ2-7, with 10 bases lining up with TRBD2. This CDR3 is built from 14 residues. Germline trimming cut 7 bases from V and 2 bases from J; bases unmatched to any gene: 5. CDR1 and CDR2 (germline): MDHEN, SYDVKM. The CDR3 nucleotides are TGTGCCAGCAAGCGGACTAGCGGAGCCTACGAGCAGTACTTC. Its translation: CASKRTSGAYEQYF.